The 12 T cell receptor beta chains given below trace back to one sample, sequenced in a study of Tregs in tolerant kidney transplant recipients. The data were produced by immunoSEQ multiplex PCR, yet TCRdb's version contains in-frame clones alone and is incomplete. The sample lists under 300,000 clones, around 82% occurring once. The sequencing sample was made of CD4+ T cells from blood. The source is a human donor in good health.

This chain uses TRBV6-5 with TRBJ1-6; the D is unclear. V was trimmed by 4 bases and J by 10 bases, leaving 11 bases between them. Germline loops: CDR1 MNHEY, CDR2 SVGAGI. The CDR3 runs to 13 residues. This CDR3 is CASSSRVMSPLHF. The DNA for the CDR3 is TGTGCCAGCAGTTCCCGCGTCATGTCACCCCTCCACTTT.

The rearrangement uses TRBV5-1 and TRBJ2-2; D is possibly TRBD1 (5 bases). The germline CDR1 and CDR2 sequences are SGHRS and YFSETQ. The CDR3 runs to 15 residues. V was trimmed by 6 bases and J by 3 bases, leaving 15 bases between them. The CDR3 region is CASTPGNRDTGELFF. The CDR3 nucleotides read TGCGCCAGCACCCCAGGGAATCGAGACACCGGGGAGCTGTTTTTT.

The chain is built from TRBV10-1 and TRBJ2-7; D may be TRBD1 (5 bases). CDR3 length: 9 amino acids. Germline V lookup: CDR1 WNHNN, CDR2 SYGVQD (reference sequence). V lost 7 bases to trimming and J lost 13 bases, with 11 bases between them. The CDR3 is CASTGRLYF. The DNA for the CDR3 is TGCGCCAGCACAGGGCGGCTTTACTTC.

The rearrangement joins TRBV10-3 to TRBJ1-2; the match to TRBD1 covers 9 bases. CDR3 length equals 14 residues. Germline trimming cut 10 bases from V and 5 bases from J; bases unmatched to any gene: 11. Germline V gives CDR1 ENHRY, CDR2 SYGVKD. The CDR3 sequence: CASALTGGAYGYTF. The CDR3 DNA follows: TGTGCCAGCGCCCTGACAGGGGGAGCTTATGGCTACACCTTC.

The rearrangement joins TRBV20-1 to TRBJ2-7; D is undetermined. This CDR3 has 11 amino acids. Germline V gene data show CDR1 as DFQATT and CDR2 as SNEGSKA (reference sequence). Trimming took 1 base from V and 6 from J, leaving 7 bases between them. CDR3: CSARADREQYF. CDR3 DNA: TGCAGTGCTAGAGCCGACCGCGAGCAGTACTTC.

This clone has a single count. This chain connects TRBV9 to TRBJ2-1, with D uncertain. The CDR3 totals 14 residues. V was pared by 0 bases and J by 3 bases, with 7 bases between. Per the germline V gene, CDR1 is SGDLS and CDR2 is YYNGEE. The CDR3 nucleotides read TGTGCCAGCAGCGTAGTTCTCGACTACAATGAGCAGTTCTTC. Translating it yields CASSVVLDYNEQFF.

The chain's CDR3 is CASSLGNFLALTGGRGNEQFF. The CDR3 DNA is TGCGCCAGCAGCTTGGGAAACTTCCTAGCGCTTACAGGGGGCCGAGGTAATGAGCAGTTCTTC. The rearrangement uses TRBV5-1 and TRBJ2-1; TRBD1 aligns across 9 bases. Germline assignment: CDR1 SGHRS and CDR2 YFSETQ. The V segment lost 0 bases and the J segment 7 bases; nucleotides outside the gene matches: 23. The CDR3 sequence is 21 residues long. Using reference TRBV5-1 and TRBJ2-1 for the parts outside the CDR3, the full variable domain is KAGVTQTPRYLIKTRGQQVTLSCSPISGHRSVSWYQQTPGQGLQFLFEYFSETQRNKGNFPGRFSGRQFSNSRSEMNVSTLELGDSALYLCASSLGNFLALTGGRGNEQFFGPGTRLTVL.

The chain uses TRBV7-9 and TRBJ1-2; D perhaps matches TRBD1 (5 bases). Germline V gene data show CDR1 as SEHNR and CDR2 as FQNEAQ (reference sequence). V shed 1 base and J shed 0 bases, with 15 bases lying between them. This CDR3 is 17 amino acids long. CDR3 residues: CASSLGGYSLANYGYTF. DNA for the CDR3: TGTGCCAGCAGCTTAGGGGGGTATTCCTTAGCTAACTATGGCTACACCTTC. The entire variable domain, with the rest obtained from reference TRBV7-9 and TRBJ1-2, is as follows: DTGVSQNPRHKITKRGQNVTFRCDPISEHNRLYWYRQTLGQGPEFLTYFQNEAQLEKSRLLSDRFSAERPKGSFSTLEIQRTEQGDSAMYLCASSLGGYSLANYGYTFGSGTRLTVV.

The chain carries TRBV6-5 and TRBJ1-5, with 7 nucleotides matching TRBD1. The CDR3 totals 14 residues. Germline CDR1 MNHEY, CDR2 SVGAGI. J lost 4 bases, V lost 6 bases, and 6 bases had no gene match. The CDR3 region is CASSRDRANQPQHF. CDR3 DNA sequence: TGTGCCAGCAGCCGCGACAGGGCAAATCAGCCCCAGCATTTT.

The chain links TRBV29-1 to TRBJ1-2; D unresolved. Germline values: CDR1 SQVTM, CDR2 ANQGSEA. The V and J ends lost 7 bases and 8 bases respectively, with 20 bases between them. The CDR3 runs 13 residues. The CDR3 is CSGDTLGIMGYTF. CDR3 coding DNA: TGCAGCGGTGACACCCTTGGAATCATGGGCTACACCTTC.

This clone has just a few counts. The chain employs TRBV7-9 and TRBJ1-3; the D is unclear. The CDR3 is 14 amino acids. V was trimmed by 3 bases and J by 4 bases, leaving 10 bases between them. In germline, CDR1 is SEHNR, CDR2 FQNEAQ (reference sequence). CDR3 amino acids: CASSLTAAGNTIYF. CDR3 DNA: TGTGCCAGCAGCTTGACGGCTGCAGGAAACACCATATATTTT.

The V and J genes are TRBV11-2 and TRBJ2-5, with 8 positions matching TRBD1. Germline assignment: CDR1 SGHAT and CDR2 FQNNGV. Unmatched junction bases numbered 7, after V lost 3 bases and J lost 4 bases. The CDR3 sequence is 15 residues long. CDR3 sequence reads: CASSFRPDRGETQYF. For the CDR3, the DNA is TGTGCCAGCAGCTTCAGGCCTGACAGGGGAGAGACCCAGTACTTC.